This entry lists 24 T cell receptor beta chains sequenced from one sample in a study of T cell responses to AZD1222 COVID-19 vaccine. Profiled with immunoSEQ multiplex PCR; TCRdb holds only in-frame clones, not every one. The sample records approximately 42,000 clones, approximately 89% being singletons. The sample here was peripheral blood, taken 28 days after the second AZD1222 dose. The receptors shown here come from an adult who received the AZD1222 COVID-19 vaccine.

This chain connects TRBV30 to TRBJ2-7; 9 nucleotides line up with TRBD2. CDR3 size: 12 residues. The V and J ends lost 3 bases and 9 bases, in that order; junction bases with no gene match: 6. Germline V gives CDR1 GTSNPN, CDR2 SVGIG (reference sequence). CDR3 amino acids: CAWRGAGGRQYF. The CDR3 nucleotides read TGTGCCTGGAGGGGCGCGGGAGGGCGGCAGTACTTC.

V and J are TRBV2 and TRBJ2-5, with D tentatively TRBD2 (5 bases). The CDR3 loop spans 13 amino acids. Germline V CDR1 and CDR2: SNHLY, FYNNEI. Trimming took off 4 bases at V and 7 bases at J, with 13 bases between the two ends. The DNA for the CDR3 is TGTGCCAGCAGTGCTGAACCGGCGGGGACCCAGTACTTC. It yields the protein CASSAEPAGTQYF.

This clone has only one observation. The rearrangement links TRBV2 to TRBJ1-2, with TRBD1 as a possible D gene (6 bases). The CDR3 length is 13 residues. V gave up 1 base and J gave up 5 bases, with 8 bases separating them. The germline gives CDR1 SNHLY, CDR2 FYNNEI. In nucleotides, the CDR3 is TGTGCCAGCAGTGAAGACAGGGAGTATGGCTACACCTTC. This encodes CASSEDREYGYTF.

This clone is large within its sample. The chain joins TRBV7-3 to TRBJ1-2; D gene unclear. Germline V gene sequence: CDR1 SGHTA, CDR2 FQGTGA. V lost 5 bases, J lost 3 bases, and 13 bases lay in between. CDR3 length: 14 residues. The CDR3 spells CASSPGGGHYGYTF. Here the CDR3 DNA reads TGTGCCAGCAGCCCTGGAGGCGGACACTATGGCTACACCTTC.

This clone appeared once. V gene TRBV6-5 combines with J gene TRBJ2-3, with 10 bases that match TRBD1. The CDR3 covers 15 residues. J was trimmed by 0 bases and V by 8 bases; bases with no gene match: 5. CDR1 is MNHEY, CDR2 SVGAGI, per germline. CDR3 DNA: TGTGCCAGCGCTACGGACAGGGGGAGCACAGATACGCAGTATTTT. Its protein is CASATDRGSTDTQYF.

The chain combines TRBV7-2 with TRBJ2-1; 10 bases line up with TRBD2. The CDR3 contains 16 residues. Germline V gene data show CDR1 as SGHTA and CDR2 as FQGNSA. The V gene end was trimmed by 4 bases and the J gene end by 6 bases; junction bases not matched to a gene: 9. The CDR3 DNA reads TGTGCCAGCAGCTCTCATTCAGCGGGAGGGGTCAATGAGCAGTTCTTC. Amino acid sequence: CASSSHSAGGVNEQFF.

This clone was seen once. The chain employs TRBV9 and TRBJ2-7; D could derive from TRBD1 or TRBD2 (5 bases each). CDR1 and CDR2 (germline): SGDLS, YYNGEE. The CDR3 consists of 13 residues. V lost 4 bases, J lost 6 bases, and 14 bases lay in between. In DNA, the CDR3 is TGTGCCAGCAGCCCCCGGGACCTAGTCGAGCAGTACTTC. Translated, it gives CASSPRDLVEQYF.

The J gene is TRBJ2-3, the V gene TRBV11-3; 10 bases are shared with TRBD2. Germline assignment: CDR1 SGHNT and CDR2 YENEEA. This CDR3 comprises 16 residues. V lost 1 base to trimming and J lost 5 bases; unmatched junction nucleotides: 6. CDR3 in amino acids: CASSLGLAGDGDTQYF. The CDR3 DNA reads TGTGCCAGCAGCTTAGGCCTAGCGGGAGATGGAGATACGCAGTATTTT. The variable domain in full, with the rest retrieved from reference TRBV11-3 and TRBJ2-3, is EAGVVQSPRYKIIEKKQPVAFWCNPISGHNTLYWYLQNLGQGPELLIRYENEEAVDDSQLPKDRFSAERLKGVDSTLKIQPAELGDSAVYLCASSLGLAGDGDTQYFGPGTRLTVL.

The chain uses TRBV13 and TRBJ2-2, with D possibly matching TRBD1 (5 bases). This CDR3 has 13 amino acids. Germline values: CDR1 PRHDT, CDR2 FYEKMQ (reference sequence). Trimming took off 6 bases at V and 7 bases at J, with 12 bases between the two ends. The CDR3: CASRKTGSGELFF. The CDR3 DNA follows: TGTGCCAGCAGGAAAACAGGTAGCGGGGAGCTGTTTTTT.

The rearrangement links TRBV5-8 to TRBJ1-1; D gene unclear. This CDR3 contains 13 residues. V shed 0 bases and J shed 4 bases, with 7 bases lying between them. Germline values: CDR1 SGHTS, CDR2 YDEGEE. The CDR3 protein is CASSLELATEAFF. The CDR3 DNA follows: TGTGCCAGCAGCTTGGAGTTGGCCACTGAAGCTTTCTTT.

The V and J genes are TRBV18 and TRBJ1-2, with D tentatively TRBD1 (5 bases). Trimming took 3 bases from V and 7 from J, leaving 24 bases between them. CDR1 is KGHSH and CDR2 is LQKENI in the germline V gene. This CDR3 is built from 17 residues. CDR3 amino acids: CASSPRQGGQGVTGYTF. CDR3 in DNA: TGTGCCAGCTCACCTCGTCAGGGAGGGCAGGGCGTGACTGGCTACACCTTC. Based on the CDR3 plus reference TRBV18 and TRBJ1-2, the full variable domain is NAGVMQNPRHLVRRRGQEARLRCSPMKGHSHVYWYRQLPEEGLKFMVYLQKENIIDESGMPKERFSAEFPKEGPSILRIQQVVRGDSAAYFCASSPRQGGQGVTGYTFGSGTRLTVV.

The chain employs TRBV5-1 and TRBJ1-4, with D unresolved. The germline V gene has CDR1 SGHRS and CDR2 YFSETQ. Trimming took off 5 bases at V and 6 bases at J, with 11 bases between the two ends. The CDR3 loop spans 13 amino acids. This CDR3 is CASRWGVDEKLFF. The CDR3, as DNA: TGCGCCAGCAGGTGGGGAGTTGATGAAAAACTGTTTTTT.

The chain links TRBV7-2 to TRBJ1-4; tentative D call: TRBD1 (5 bases). Deletions cut 5 bases from V and 7 bases from J, with 17 bases between. Germline V lookup: CDR1 SGHTA, CDR2 FQGNSA. CDR3 size: 15 residues. CDR3: CASSPILGGGEKLFF. CDR3 sequence (DNA): TGTGCCAGCAGCCCAATATTGGGGGGAGGTGAAAAACTGTTTTTT.

The chain is built from TRBV18 and TRBJ2-7; 7 bases align to TRBD1. Germline V gives CDR1 KGHSH, CDR2 LQKENI. V shed 4 bases and J 5 bases; nucleotides not matched to a gene: 2. CDR3 length: 12 residues. CDR3 DNA sequence: TGTGCCAGCTCACGCGGACAGGACGAGCAGTACTTC. Translated, it gives CASSRGQDEQYF.

The gene calls are TRBV30 and TRBJ2-5; 7 bases are a match to TRBD2. Per the germline V gene, CDR1 is GTSNPN and CDR2 is SVGIG (reference sequence). CDR3 length equals 15 residues. The junction had 10 bases not matched to a gene; V was cut back by 2 bases and J by 4 bases. The DNA for the CDR3 is TGTGCCTGGAGTCTCGCCCCGGGCGGGAGAGAGACCCAGTACTTC. As protein: CAWSLAPGGRETQYF. Full variable domain (outside the CDR3, taken from reference TRBV30 and TRBJ2-5): SQTIHQWPATLVQPVGSPLSLECTVEGTSNPNLYWYRQAAGRGLQLLFYSVGIGQISSEVPQNLSASRPQDRQFILSSKKLLLSDSGFYLCAWSLAPGGRETQYFGPGTRLLVL.

The genes are TRBV19 and TRBJ1-5; tentative D call: TRBD1 (5 bases). Trimming left V 5 bases short and J 3 bases short, with 14 bases between. Per germline, CDR1 LNHDA and CDR2 SQIVND (reference sequence). The CDR3 extends over 15 amino acids. CDR3 bases: TGTGCCAGTAGTTTCGGGACCGTCCACAATCAGCCCCAGCATTTT. Translated, it gives CASSFGTVHNQPQHF.

The genes are TRBV7-9 and TRBJ2-2, with 9 bases lining up with TRBD2. V trimming: 5 bases; J trimming: 6 bases; junction bases outside the gene matches: 10. CDR1 and CDR2 from the germline V gene are SEHNR and FQNEAQ (reference sequence). The CDR3 spans 16 residues. The CDR3 reads CASSTRPGLAAGELFF. CDR3 DNA sequence: TGTGCCAGCAGCACACGACCGGGACTAGCCGCCGGGGAGCTGTTTTTT.

The CDR3 nucleotides are TGTGCCAGCACCCCTACTCGGACAGGGGGCTACGAGCAGTACTTC. Protein sequence: CASTPTRTGGYEQYF. The V and J genes are TRBV6-2 or TRBV6-3 and TRBJ2-7; 10 nucleotides agree with TRBD1. The V and J ends lost 7 bases and 3 bases, in that order; junction bases with no gene match: 9. This CDR3 spans 15 amino acids. The germline V gene encodes CDR1 MNHEY and CDR2 SVGEGT.

The chain combines TRBV18 with TRBJ2-7; D remains unclear. V lost 0 bases and J lost 0, with 6 bases in between. CDR3 length equals 14 residues. Germline V lookup: CDR1 KGHSH, CDR2 LQKENI. The CDR3 nucleotides are TGTGCCAGCTCACCACCCGGCAGCTCCTACGAGCAGTACTTC. Translated: CASSPPGSSYEQYF.

The rearrangement joins TRBV9 to TRBJ2-3; D remains unclear. Germline CDR1 is SGDLS and CDR2 is YYNGEE. This CDR3 has 16 amino acids. Deletions cut 4 bases from V and 2 bases from J, with 17 bases between. The CDR3 DNA sequence: TGTGCCAGCAGCACCCGACCCGGCCCCATCACAGATACGCAGTATTTT. This encodes CASSTRPGPITDTQYF.

The chain is built from TRBV2 and TRBJ1-5; D is unclear. V was cut by 5 bases and J by 2 bases, with 16 bases left in between. This CDR3 comprises 16 residues. Germline CDR1 reads SNHLY; CDR2 reads FYNNEI. The CDR3 is CASSTTGIAGNQPQHF. The CDR3 DNA sequence: TGTGCCAGCAGTACGACGGGGATCGCGGGCAATCAGCCCCAGCATTTT.

The J gene is TRBJ1-1, the V gene TRBV2; no clear D. Germline V gene lookup returns CDR1 SNHLY and CDR2 FYNNEI. The CDR3 sequence is 13 residues long. With 1 base removed from V and 7 bases from J, the gap between germline ends came to 10 bases. CDR3 in DNA: TGTGCCAGCAGTGAAGGGGGATTTGGTGAAGCTTTCTTT. Protein: CASSEGGFGEAFF.

The sample holds one count of this clone. This chain uses TRBV2 with TRBJ2-1, with D hard to call. Trimming cost V 8 bases and J 6 bases, with 8 bases left between them. The CDR3 runs to 11 residues. In germline, CDR1 is SNHLY, CDR2 FYNNEI. The CDR3 DNA reads as TGTGCCAGCCTGGCGGCCAATGAGCAGTTCTTC. Translated: CASLAANEQFF.

CDR3 amino acids: CASRPPGLAGRETQYF. DNA for the CDR3: TGTGCCAGCAGACCACCGGGACTAGCGGGGCGGGAGACCCAGTACTTC. The chain links TRBV2 to TRBJ2-5; 13 nucleotides align to TRBD2. The CDR3 sequence is 16 residues long. CDR1 SNHLY and CDR2 FYNNEI come from the germline V gene. V shed 6 bases and J 5 bases; nucleotides not matched to a gene: 9.